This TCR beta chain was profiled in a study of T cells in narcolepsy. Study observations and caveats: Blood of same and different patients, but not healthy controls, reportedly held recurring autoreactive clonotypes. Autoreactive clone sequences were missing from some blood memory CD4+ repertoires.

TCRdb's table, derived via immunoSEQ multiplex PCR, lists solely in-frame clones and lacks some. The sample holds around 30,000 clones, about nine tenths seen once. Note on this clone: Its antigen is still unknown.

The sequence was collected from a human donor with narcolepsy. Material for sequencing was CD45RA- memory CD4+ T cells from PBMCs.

CDR3 sequence reads: CASSLGLTGVIHTEAFF. CDR3 coding DNA: TGTGCCAGCAGTTTAGGGTTGACAGGGGTGATTCACACTGAAGCTTTCTTT. The chain recombines TRBV27 with TRBJ1-1; 8 bases are a match to TRBD1. The V segment lost 2 bases and the J segment 3 bases; nucleotides outside the gene matches: 11. The germline CDR1 and CDR2 sequences are MNHEY and SMNVEV (reference sequence). There are 17 residues in the CDR3.